The clone carrying this TCR beta chain was found a few times. Using roughly 14 ng of total RNA, TCR libraries were made with the QIAseq Immune Repertoire TCR panel. TCRdb redid the calling of the reads with MiXCR, one entry per CDR3 protein. There are approximately 700 distinct CDR3 sequences in the sample; under 5.5% occur only once, and approximately 28% lies in the top ten. V gave up 3 bases and J gave up 6 bases, with 15 bases separating them. The CDR3 spans 16 residues. Per the germline V gene, CDR1 is MDHEN and CDR2 is SYDVKM. The data belong to a study of circulating CD8 cells and anti-PD-1 response in melanoma. Sorting of live CD3+CD8+TCRalphabeta+ cells by PD-1 and/or TIGIT gave four subsets.

The V call is TRBV28, the J call TRBJ1-6; D unclear. The source is a human donor with melanoma. Sequencing was performed on CD8+ T cells from PBMCs, taken at baseline or after one month of anti-PD-1 therapy (not recorded which). CDR3 DNA sequence: TGTGCCAGCAGTTTTATGGGAGGGCTAGGTAATTCACCCCTCCACTTT. This gives the protein CASSFMGGLGNSPLHF.